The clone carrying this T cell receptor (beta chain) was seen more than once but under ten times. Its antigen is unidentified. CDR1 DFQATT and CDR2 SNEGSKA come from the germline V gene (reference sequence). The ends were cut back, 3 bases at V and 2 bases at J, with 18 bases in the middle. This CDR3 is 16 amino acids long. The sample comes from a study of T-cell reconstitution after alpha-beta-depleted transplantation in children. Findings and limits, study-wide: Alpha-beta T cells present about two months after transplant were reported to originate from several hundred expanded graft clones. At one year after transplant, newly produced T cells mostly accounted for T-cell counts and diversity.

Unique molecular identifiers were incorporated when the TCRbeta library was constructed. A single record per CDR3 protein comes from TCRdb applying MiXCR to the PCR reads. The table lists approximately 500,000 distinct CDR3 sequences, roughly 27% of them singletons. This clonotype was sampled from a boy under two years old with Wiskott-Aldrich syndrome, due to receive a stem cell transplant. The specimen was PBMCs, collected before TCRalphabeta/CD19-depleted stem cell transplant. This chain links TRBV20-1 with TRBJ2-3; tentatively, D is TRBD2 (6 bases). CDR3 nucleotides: TGCAGTGCTAGGCTCATGTTCCTAGCGTACACAGATACGCAGTATTTT. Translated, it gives CSARLMFLAYTDTQYF.